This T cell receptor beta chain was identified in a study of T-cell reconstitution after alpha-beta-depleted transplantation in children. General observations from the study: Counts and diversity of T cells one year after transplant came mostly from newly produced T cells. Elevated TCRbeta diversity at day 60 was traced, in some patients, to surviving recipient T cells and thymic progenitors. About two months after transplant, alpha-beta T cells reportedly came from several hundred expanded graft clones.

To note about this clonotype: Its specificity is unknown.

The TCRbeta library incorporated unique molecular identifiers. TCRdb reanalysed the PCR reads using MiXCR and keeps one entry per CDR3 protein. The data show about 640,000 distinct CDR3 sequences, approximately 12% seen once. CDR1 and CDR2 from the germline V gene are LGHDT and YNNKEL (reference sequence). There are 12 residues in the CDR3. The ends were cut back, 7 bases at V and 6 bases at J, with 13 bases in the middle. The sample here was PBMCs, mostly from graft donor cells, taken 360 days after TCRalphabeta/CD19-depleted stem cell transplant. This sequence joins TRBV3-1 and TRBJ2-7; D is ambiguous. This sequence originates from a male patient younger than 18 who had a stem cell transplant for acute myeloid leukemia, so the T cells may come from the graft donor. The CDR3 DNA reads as TGTGCCAGCAAACTCCACCCCGGCGAGCAGTACTTC. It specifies CASKLHPGEQYF.